The TCR beta chain under discussion was sequenced for a study of identical twins (dated by TCRdb to about 2016). For the study in its entirety: To test whether fetal clonotypes persist, the study used deep sequencing on TCR alpha and beta repertoires from monozygotic twins, unrelated adults of various ages, and cord blood. To rule out contamination, the twin experiments were replicated at different times with different library preparation protocols. What the authors observed across the whole study: Abundant cord blood beta clonotypes carried fewer insertions; young adult naive repertoires showed a weaker similar trend, while memory repertoires showed none. Invariant T cells such as MAIT and iNKT could partly confound zero-insertion analyses, though diverse VJ usage argued against this for most clonotypes. Compared with coincidental sharing between unrelated individuals, out-of-frame TCR alpha sequences shared between twins showed an excess of sequences with low generation probability. Because the same donors could not be followed over many years, the conclusions relied on cross-sectional statistical analysis. Out-of-frame TCR alpha sharing in monozygotic twins was systematically underestimated by recombination models, whereas sharing between unrelated individuals was in agreement with the recombination models. Excess twin sharing in beta out-of-frame sequences was weaker because fewer shared sequences lowered the signal-to-noise ratio.

The library was made by 5' RACE. The sequencing machine was an Illumina HiSeq 2000. A universal primer binding site was added through template switching, and the final cDNA carried a unique molecular identifier so that TCR cDNA molecules could be counted accurately. Specific primers in the conserved constant-segment region were used to synthesize first-strand cDNA for TCR alpha and beta chains. To control for contamination, every cDNA library was double barcoded, receiving both a SMART-Mk sample barcode and Illumina barcodes. TruSeq adapter sequences, together with Illumina sample barcodes, were added in two successive PCR steps. The Illumina HiSeq platform was used with custom primers to sequence TCR alpha and beta cDNA libraries. As for the original processing: Unique molecular identifiers were extracted from raw reads with MiGEC, and CDR3 positions were determined with MiXCR. For each individual, recombination models were inferred using an EM algorithm with the repgenHMM and IGoR tools. Shared clonotypes were analyzed with the tcR package in R, and sharing was normalized by the product of cloneset sizes. Out-of-frame nonproductive sequences were analyzed to study raw recombination free of thymic and clonal selection effects. TCRdb redid the processing of the public reads, applying fastp at Q25 and MiXCR, and retained in-frame beta chains. Entries are consolidated by CDR3 protein sequence, retaining the most common genes and DNA. The V and J calls shown here were made by TCRdb, not taken from the authors' results. The sample table records a few hundred thousand distinct CDR3 sequences; approximately 9.1% of these occur just once. Of the sample, 8% to 10% falls within the top ten clones.

Only healthy Caucasian donors were included. Three unrelated non-twin adults were additionally sequenced: a male aged 18 to 29, a male aged 50 to 59 and a female aged 50 to 59. Miltenyi CD45RO+ enrichment and human naive T-cell isolation kits were used to isolate memory (CD45RO+) and naive T cells from PBMC. With regard to this clonotype: There is no known antigen for this receptor. No base qualities exist here, and no much larger clone lies one base off it.

The germline V gene specifies SQVTM as CDR1 and ANQGSEA as CDR2. The CDR3 covers 12 residues, taking in both the cysteine and the phenylalanine. Only the CDR3 DNA stays, 36 bases, in frame from base 1. V sheds 7 bases and J sheds 4 bases, leaving 14 bases between their ends. Sequences were obtained from naive T cells sorted from blood. The cell subset or site label on this specimen signifies: cells isolated with a human naive T-cell isolation kit. Recombination linked TRBV29-1 to TRBJ2-7; TRBD2 could be the D gene, as 7 bases match. This sequence originates from a woman between 45 and 65 years old in good health. The CDR3 reads CSGGPGGYEQYF. The DNA reads TGCAGCGGGGGGCCGGGGGGATACGAGCAGTACTTC.